Given below is one T cell receptor beta chain in context. Antigen: not known. This entry is derived from a study of regulatory T cells in long-lasting Graves disease. Overall study findings and caveats: Lower TCR diversity was seen in persistent Graves' patients than in newly diagnosed ones. Persistent disease favored TRBV28, TRBJ1-2 and TRBJ2-5.

Assembly of TCR beta libraries relied on iRepertoire HTBI primers together with Arm-PCR of CDR3 regions. How the authors handled the data: Identification yielded 60 or so TRBV and some 15 TRBJ segments across samples. MiXCR was run by TCRdb on the multiplex PCR reads, yielding one entry per CDR3 protein. TCRdb's processing, not the authors' own work, is the source of the V and J calls. The sample lists around 250,000 distinct CDR3 sequences; 18% were seen once. Time point here: newly diagnosed GD, antithyroid drugs for less than 3 months. Following extraction of RNA from PBMCs, that RNA was used to make the TCR library. CDR3 length equals 15 residues. Germline V CDR1 and CDR2: LNHDA, SQIVND (reference sequence). V was trimmed by 8 bases and J by 2 bases, leaving 19 bases between them. The same data also went into a second study, on T cells in Graves' hyperthyroidism and ophthalmopathy. According to that study: An initial round of RT-PCR targeting the TCR CDR3 relied on the HTBI primer set.

The chain is built from TRBV19 and TRBJ2-7; D could derive from TRBD1 or TRBD2 (5 bases each). The input for sequencing was peripheral blood mononuclear cells (PBMCs), taken at new diagnosis, from a patient treated with antithyroid drugs. The origin of this receptor is a woman in her twenties or thirties with Graves disease. Here the CDR3 reads CASATGLGRTYEQYF. CDR3 nucleotides: TGTGCCAGTGCGACGGGGTTGGGGCGGACCTACGAGCAGTACTTC.